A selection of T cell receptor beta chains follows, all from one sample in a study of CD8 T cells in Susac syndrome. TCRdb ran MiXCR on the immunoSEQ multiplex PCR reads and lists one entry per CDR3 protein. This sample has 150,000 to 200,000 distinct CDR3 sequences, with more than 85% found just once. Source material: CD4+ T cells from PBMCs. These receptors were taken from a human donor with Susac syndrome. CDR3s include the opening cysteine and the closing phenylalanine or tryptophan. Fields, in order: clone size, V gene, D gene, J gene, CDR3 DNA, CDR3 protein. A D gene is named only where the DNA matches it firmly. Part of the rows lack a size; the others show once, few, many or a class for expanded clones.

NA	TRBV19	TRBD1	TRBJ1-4	TGTGCCAGTAGTGTCCACAGGGGAGCAACTAATGAAAAACTGTTTTTT	CASSVHRGATNEKLFF
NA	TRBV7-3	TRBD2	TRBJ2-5	TGTGCCAGCAGCTTAATTGGAATAGCGGGGGGACCGCGAGAGACCCAGTACTTC	CASSLIGIAGGPRETQYF
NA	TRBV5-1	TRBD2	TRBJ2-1	TGCGCCAGCAGACTAGCGGGAGATCCCCTAAATGAGCAGTTCTTC	CASRLAGDPLNEQFF
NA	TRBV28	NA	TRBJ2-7	TGTGCCAGCAGTTTATCTGACAGCACCTACGAGCAGTACTTC	CASSLSDSTYEQYF
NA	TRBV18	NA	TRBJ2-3	TGTGCCAGCTCCCCGCCGTCCGATACGCAGTATTTT	CASSPPSDTQYF
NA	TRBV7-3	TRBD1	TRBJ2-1	TGTGCCAGCAGCCTGGGCCCGACAGGGAATGAGCAGTTCTTC	CASSLGPTGNEQFF
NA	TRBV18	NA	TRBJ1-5	TGTGCCAGCTCACCACTTAGCAGGAGTCAGGGAGGACAGCCCCAGCATTTT	CASSPLSRSQGGQPQHF
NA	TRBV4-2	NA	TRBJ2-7	TGTGCCAGCAGCCAAGAACCAGGACTATACCCCGCCTACGAGCAGTACTTC	CASSQEPGLYPAYEQYF
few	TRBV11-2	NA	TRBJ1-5	TGTGCCAGCAGCCCCGTTGGGCGGCGAAATCAGCCCCAGCATTTT	CASSPVGRRNQPQHF
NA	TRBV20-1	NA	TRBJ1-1	TGCAGTGCCTCTAAACAGGGAGGCACTGAAGCTTTCTTT	CSASKQGGTEAFF
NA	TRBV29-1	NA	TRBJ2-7	TGCAGCGTTGGGGGAGGTTCTACCCCCTACGAGCAGTACTTC	CSVGGGSTPYEQYF
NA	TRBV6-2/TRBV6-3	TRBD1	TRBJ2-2	TGTGCCAGCAGCGGGCTCCGGGACAGAGCCACCGGGGAGCTGTTTTTT	CASSGLRDRATGELFF
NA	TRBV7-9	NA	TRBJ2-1	TGTGCCACGACCAATGAGCAGTTCTTC	CATTNEQFF
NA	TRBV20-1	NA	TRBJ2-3	TGCAGTGCTAGAATGGCGGGACTTCGGAGCACAGATACGCAGTATTTT	CSARMAGLRSTDTQYF
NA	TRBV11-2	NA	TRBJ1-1	TGTTCCAGCAGCTTAGAAGCAGGGGCCGCCACTGAAGCTTTCTTT	CSSSLEAGAATEAFF
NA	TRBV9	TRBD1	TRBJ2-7	TGTGCCAGCAGCCCCCAAACAGGGGGGTTCTACGAGCAGTACTTC	CASSPQTGGFYEQYF
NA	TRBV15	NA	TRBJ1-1	TGTGCCACCAGCAGAGCCCCCATGAACACTGAAGCTTTTTTT	CATSRAPMNTEAFF
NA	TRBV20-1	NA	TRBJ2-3	TGCAGTGCGCCCGCGAATGGAGATACGCAGTATTTT	CSAPANGDTQYF
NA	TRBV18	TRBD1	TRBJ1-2	TGTGCCAGCTCACCCGTCCCGGGACAGGGGAGTACAATAGATGGCTACACCTTC	CASSPVPGQGSTIDGYTF
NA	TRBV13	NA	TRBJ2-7	TGTGCCAGCAGCTCAACGACCGGGACCGCATCCTACGAGCAGTACTTC	CASSSTTGTASYEQYF
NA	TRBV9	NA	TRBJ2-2	TGTGCCAGCAGCGTAGGGGGGGGGCCCCTCAACACCGGGGAGCTGTTTTTT	CASSVGGGPLNTGELFF
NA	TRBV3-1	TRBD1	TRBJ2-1	TGTGCCAGCAGAACCGGGACAGGGGAAAGGAATGAGCAGTTCTTC	CASRTGTGERNEQFF
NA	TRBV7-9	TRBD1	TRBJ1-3	TGTGCCAGCAGCTTAGAGACAGGGAGTGTAAACACCATATATTTT	CASSLETGSVNTIYF
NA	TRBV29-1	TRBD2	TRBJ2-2	TGCAGCGTTGGTAGCGGGAGTACTAGGTACACCGGGGAGCTGTTTTTT	CSVGSGSTRYTGELFF
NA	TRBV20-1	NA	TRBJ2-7	TGCAGTGCTAGATATCGGAACTCCTACGAGCAGTACTTC	CSARYRNSYEQYF
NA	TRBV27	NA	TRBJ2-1	TGTGCCAGCAGTTTGAGCGGGACATACAATGAGCAGTTCTTC	CASSLSGTYNEQFF
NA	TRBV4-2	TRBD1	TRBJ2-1	TGTGCCAGCAGCCAAGCAGGGGACAGGGGGCACAATGAGCAGTTCTTC	CASSQAGDRGHNEQFF
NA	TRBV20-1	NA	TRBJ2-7	TGCAGTGCTAGAGGGGGGGTAAAAATTGAGCAGTACTTC	CSARGGVKIEQYF
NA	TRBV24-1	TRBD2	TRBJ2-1	TGTGCCACCAGTGAAACGGGGCGGGGGGGTTCCAATGAGCAGTTCTTC	CATSETGRGGSNEQFF
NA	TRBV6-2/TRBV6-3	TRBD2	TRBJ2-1	TGTGCCAGCAGTTCGGCTAGCGGGGTAAGCTCCTACAATGAGCAGTTCTTC	CASSSASGVSSYNEQFF
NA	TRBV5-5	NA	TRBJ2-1	TGTGCCAGCAGCTCAGGGGACGATGAGCAGTTCTTC	CASSSGDDEQFF
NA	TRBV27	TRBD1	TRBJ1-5	TGTGCCAGCAGTCCGGGGACAGGACGAAGCAATCAGCCCCAGCATTTT	CASSPGTGRSNQPQHF
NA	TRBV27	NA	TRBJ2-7	TGTGCCAGCAGTCCACGGGGACAAACCCGAACACTTCGGGAGCAGTACTTC	CASSPRGQTRTLREQYF
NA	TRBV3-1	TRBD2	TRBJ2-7	TGTGCCAGCAGCCAAGATCCGGGAGGGCCAGGCGAGCAGTACTTC	CASSQDPGGPGEQYF
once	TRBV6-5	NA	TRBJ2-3	TGTGCCAGCAGTTACGATGGCGGGCGAAGCACAGATACGCAGTATTTT	CASSYDGGRSTDTQYF
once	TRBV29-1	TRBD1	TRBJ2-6	TGCAGCGTTGTATTCCGGACAGGGGGCATCTCTGGGGCCAACGTCCTGACTTTC	CSVVFRTGGISGANVLTF
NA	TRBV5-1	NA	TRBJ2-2	TGCGCCAGCAGCGCAGTCGGGGAGCTGTTTTTT	CASSAVGELFF
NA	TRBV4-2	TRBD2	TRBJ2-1	TGTGCCAGCAGCCGACCGGGACTAGGTTCCTACAATGAGCAGTTCTTC	CASSRPGLGSYNEQFF
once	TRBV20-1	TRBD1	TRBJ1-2	TGCAGTGCTAGAGATGACCAGGGGGCGTATGGCTACACCTTC	CSARDDQGAYGYTF
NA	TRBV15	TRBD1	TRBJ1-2	TGTGCCACCAGCGGAGAGACAGGGTACTTGAGTGGCTACACCTTC	CATSGETGYLSGYTF
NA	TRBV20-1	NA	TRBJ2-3	TGCAGTGCTAGGGACTTGGGGGGCACAGATACGCAGTATTTT	CSARDLGGTDTQYF
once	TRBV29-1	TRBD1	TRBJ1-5	TGCAGCGTTGTAGGACAGGAAGATCAGCCCCAGCATTTT	CSVVGQEDQPQHF
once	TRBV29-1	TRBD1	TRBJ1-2	TGCAGCGGTCTAGGGACAGGCCTATCTAACTATGGCTACACCTTC	CSGLGTGLSNYGYTF